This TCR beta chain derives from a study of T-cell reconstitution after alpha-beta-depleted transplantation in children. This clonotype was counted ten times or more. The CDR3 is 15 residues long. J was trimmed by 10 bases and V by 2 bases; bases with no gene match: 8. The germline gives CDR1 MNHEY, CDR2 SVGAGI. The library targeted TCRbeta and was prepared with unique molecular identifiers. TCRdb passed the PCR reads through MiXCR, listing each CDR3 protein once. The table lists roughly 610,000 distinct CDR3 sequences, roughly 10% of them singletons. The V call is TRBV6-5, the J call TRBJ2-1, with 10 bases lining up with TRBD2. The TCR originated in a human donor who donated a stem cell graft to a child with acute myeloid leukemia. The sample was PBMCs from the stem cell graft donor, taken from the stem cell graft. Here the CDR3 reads CASSYGVAGGWEQFF. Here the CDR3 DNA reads TGTGCCAGCAGTTACGGGGTAGCGGGAGGTTGGGAGCAGTTCTTC.